The rows below give T cell receptor beta chains drawn from one sample of a study of preoperative IRX-2 immunotherapy in early breast cancer. Produced via immunoSEQ multiplex PCR; TCRdb's table is partial and in-frame only. Counted here are tens of thousands of clones, around 72% occurring once; the ten biggest clones make up roughly 6.8%. Sequences were derived from lymph node tissue, sampled after IRX-2 immunotherapy. All receptors come from a human donor with breast cancer. Each CDR3 is given with its conserved first and last residue. The order of the fields is D gene, clone size, V gene, J gene, CDR3 DNA, CDR3 protein. A D gene is named only where the DNA matches it firmly. Some rows mark clone size as missing; the rest say once, few, many or name a class of expanded clone.

>-|-|TRBV6-8|TRBJ1-1
TGTGCCAGCAGTTACACCCTAGACGTAAGGACTGAAGCTTTCTTT
CASSYTLDVRTEAFF
>-|-|TRBV6-8|TRBJ2-7
TGTGCCAGCAGCTCAATTTCCGGGAGCGAGCAGTACTTC
CASSSISGSEQYF
>-|few|TRBV6-8|TRBJ2-3
TGTGCCAGCAGTTACTCGATGGCGACTAGCACAGATACGCAGTATTTT
CASSYSMATSTDTQYF
>-|few|TRBV28|TRBJ1-1
TGTGCCAGCAGTCCCCCGGACCTTTCGAACACTGAAGCTTTCTTT
CASSPPDLSNTEAFF
>-|-|TRBV6-8|TRBJ2-7
TGTGCCAGCAGTCCCCGGGGGTCGCACGAGCAGTACTTC
CASSPRGSHEQYF
>TRBD1|-|TRBV14|TRBJ2-7
TGTGCCAGCAGCCGAAGGACAGGGGCTTCCCACGAGCAGTACTTC
CASSRRTGASHEQYF
>-|once|TRBV19|TRBJ1-4
TGTGCCAGTAGTAGGGCCGGGACCGGGTTGCGGAATGAAAAACTGTTTTTT
CASSRAGTGLRNEKLFF
>TRBD2|-|TRBV5-1|TRBJ2-2
TGCGCCAGCAGCTCGGGACTAGTTGGCGGGGAGCTGTTTTTT
CASSSGLVGGELFF
>-|-|TRBV11-3|TRBJ2-7
TGTGCCAGCAGCTTGGCAGTAAAACGGAACTACGAGCAGTACTTC
CASSLAVKRNYEQYF
>-|-|TRBV28|TRBJ2-7
TGTGCCAGCAGTTTCGGAGACTACGAGCAGTACTTC
CASSFGDYEQYF
>TRBD1|-|TRBV11-3|TRBJ1-1
TGTGCCAGCAGCCTTGACAGGGCCAACACTGAAGCTTTCTTT
CASSLDRANTEAFF
>TRBD1|-|TRBV11-3|TRBJ2-1
TGTGCCAGCAGCTTATTCCCGGGACAGGGGACCAATGAGCAGTTCTTC
CASSLFPGQGTNEQFF
>-|few|TRBV7-7|TRBJ1-4
TGTGCCAGCAGCTTATACCCCCGGGACATAAATGAAAAACTGTTTTTT
CASSLYPRDINEKLFF
>-|-|TRBV15|TRBJ2-1
TGTGCCACCAGCAGAGATCGGAGAGGGTATAGGTCAGAGCAGTTCTTC
CATSRDRRGYRSEQFF
>TRBD2|-|TRBV11-3|TRBJ2-5
TGTGCCAGCAGCCCAACTAGCGTCCAAGAGACCCAGTACTTC
CASSPTSVQETQYF
>TRBD2|once|TRBV11-3|TRBJ2-7
TGTGCCAGCAGCGCGGGGGTTTTTGTAGGAGAGCAGTACTTC
CASSAGVFVGEQYF
>TRBD2|-|TRBV11-3|TRBJ2-7
TGTGCCAGCAGCTTAGGAGGAGCGGGAGCTGGGAACGAGCAGTACTTC
CASSLGGAGAGNEQYF
>TRBD1|-|TRBV7-7|TRBJ1-2
TGTGCCAGCACCACCGAAGGCAGGGGGAACTATGGCTACACCTTC
CASTTEGRGNYGYTF
>-|-|TRBV12-2|TRBJ1-1
TGTGCCAGTTATACTCCTGAGGTGAACACTGAAGCTTTCTTT
CASYTPEVNTEAFF
>TRBD1|-|TRBV15|TRBJ2-5
TGTGCCACCAGCAGAGCTACAGGGGTGGAAGAGACCCAGTACTTC
CATSRATGVEETQYF
>TRBD2|-|TRBV11-3|TRBJ2-3
TGTGCCAGCAGCCCAGGGACTAGCGGAATAAACACAGATACGCAGTATTTT
CASSPGTSGINTDTQYF
>-|-|TRBV7-6|TRBJ2-5
TGTGCCAGCAGCTCATCGGACCCGAGAATGGCCCAGTACTTC
CASSSSDPRMAQYF
>-|-|TRBV10-2|TRBJ2-2
TGCGCCAGCAGTGAGTCCCGAGGGGCGGCGGACACCGGGGAGCTGTTTTTT
CASSESRGAADTGELFF
>-|-|TRBV6-8|TRBJ2-7
TGTGCCAGCAGTGATTCTGACTCCGAGACAGTCACCTACGAGCAGTACTTC
CASSDSDSETVTYEQYF
>-|-|TRBV6-8|TRBJ2-7
TGTGCCAGCAGTTACCGGTTGTACGAGCAGTACTTC
CASSYRLYEQYF
>TRBD1|-|TRBV10-2|TRBJ2-5
TGCGCCAGCAGTGAAGGGTACAGGGGTTGGGAGACCCAGTACTTC
CASSEGYRGWETQYF
>TRBD1|-|TRBV29-1|TRBJ2-5
TGCAGCGTTGAAAACTGGGACAGGGTGGTTCAAGAGACCCAGTACTTC
CSVENWDRVVQETQYF
>-|-|TRBV11-3|TRBJ2-7
TGTGCCAGCAGCCACCCCTACCCCCCCCCAGATTGCAACGAGCAGTACTTC
CASSHPYPPPDCNEQYF
>TRBD1|once|TRBV4-1|TRBJ2-1
TGCGCCAGCAGCCATCACTCCGGGACAGGGCTCAGGAGCTCCTACAATGAGCAGTTCTTC
CASSHHSGTGLRSSYNEQFF